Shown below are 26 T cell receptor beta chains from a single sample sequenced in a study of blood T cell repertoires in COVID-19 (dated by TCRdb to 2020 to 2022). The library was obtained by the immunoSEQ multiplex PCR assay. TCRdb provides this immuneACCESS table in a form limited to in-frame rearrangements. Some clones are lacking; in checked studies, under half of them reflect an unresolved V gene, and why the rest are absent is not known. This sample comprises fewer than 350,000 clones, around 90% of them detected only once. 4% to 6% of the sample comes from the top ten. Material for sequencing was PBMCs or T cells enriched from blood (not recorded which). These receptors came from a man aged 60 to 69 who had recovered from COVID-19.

This chain's CDR3 is CATRPVGADADGYTF. Here the CDR3 DNA reads TGTGCCACCCGTCCAGTGGGGGCCGATGCGGATGGCTACACCTTC. This chain uses TRBV6-5 with TRBJ1-2; possibly TRBD1 for D (6 bases). Germline V gene data show CDR1 as MNHEY and CDR2 as SVGAGI. This CDR3 is built from 15 residues. V shed 10 bases and J shed 6 bases, with 24 bases lying between them.

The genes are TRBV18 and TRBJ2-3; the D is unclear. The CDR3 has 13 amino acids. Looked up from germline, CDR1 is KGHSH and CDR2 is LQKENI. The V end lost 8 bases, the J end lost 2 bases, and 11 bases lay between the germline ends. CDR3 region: CASQQSLTDTQYF. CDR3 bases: TGTGCCAGCCAACAGAGTCTCACAGATACGCAGTATTTT.

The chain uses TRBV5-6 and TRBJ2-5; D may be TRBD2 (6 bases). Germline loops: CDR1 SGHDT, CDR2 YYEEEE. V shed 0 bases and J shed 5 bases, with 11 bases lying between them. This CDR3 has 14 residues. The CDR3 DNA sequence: TGTGCCAGCAGCTTGGCCGGGGCGGGGGAGACCCAGTACTTC. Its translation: CASSLAGAGETQYF.

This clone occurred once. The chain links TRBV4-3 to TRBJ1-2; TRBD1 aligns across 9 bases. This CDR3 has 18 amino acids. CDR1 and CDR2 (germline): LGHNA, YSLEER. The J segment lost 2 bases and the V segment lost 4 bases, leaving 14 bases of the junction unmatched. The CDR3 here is CASSLRTGDPRSNYGYTF. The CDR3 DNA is TGCGCCAGCAGCCTCCGGACAGGGGACCCTAGATCGAACTATGGCTACACCTTC.

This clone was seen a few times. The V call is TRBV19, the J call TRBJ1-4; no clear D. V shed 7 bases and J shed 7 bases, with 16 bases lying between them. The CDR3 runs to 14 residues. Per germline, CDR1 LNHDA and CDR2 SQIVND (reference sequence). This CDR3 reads CASTRGGSGEKLFF. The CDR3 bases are TGTGCCAGTACCCGAGGCGGTTCCGGTGAAAAACTGTTTTTT.

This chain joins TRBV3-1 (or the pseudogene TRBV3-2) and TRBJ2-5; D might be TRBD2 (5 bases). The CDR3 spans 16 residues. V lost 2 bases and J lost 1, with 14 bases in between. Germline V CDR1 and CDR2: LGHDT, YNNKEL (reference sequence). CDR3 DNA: TGTGCCAGCAGCCAACCGGTGGAGGACGCCCAAGAGACCCAGTACTTC. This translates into CASSQPVEDAQETQYF.

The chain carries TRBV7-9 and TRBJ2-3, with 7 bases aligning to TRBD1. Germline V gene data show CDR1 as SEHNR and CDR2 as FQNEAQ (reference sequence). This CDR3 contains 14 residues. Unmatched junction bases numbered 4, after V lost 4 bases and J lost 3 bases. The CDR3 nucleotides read TGTGCCAGCAGCTCCTCGGACAGGACAGATACGCAGTATTTT. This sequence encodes CASSSSDRTDTQYF. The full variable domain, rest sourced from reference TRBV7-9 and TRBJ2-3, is DTGVSQNPRHKITKRGQNVTFRCDPISEHNRLYWYRQTLGQGPEFLTYFQNEAQLEKSRLLSDRFSAERPKGSFSTLEIQRTEQGDSAMYLCASSSSDRTDTQYFGPGTRLTVL.

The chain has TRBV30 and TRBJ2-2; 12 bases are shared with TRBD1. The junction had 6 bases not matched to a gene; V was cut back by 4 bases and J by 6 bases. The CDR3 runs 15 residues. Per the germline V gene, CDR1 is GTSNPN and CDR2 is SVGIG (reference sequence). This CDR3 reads CAWNSGTGGPGELFF. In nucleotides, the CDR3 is TGTGCCTGGAACTCCGGGACAGGGGGCCCCGGGGAGCTGTTTTTT.

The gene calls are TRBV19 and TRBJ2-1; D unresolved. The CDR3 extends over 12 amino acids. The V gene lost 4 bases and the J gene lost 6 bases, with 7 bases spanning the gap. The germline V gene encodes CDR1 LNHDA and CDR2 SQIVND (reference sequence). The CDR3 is CASSTGLNEQFF. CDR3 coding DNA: TGTGCCAGTAGTACAGGCCTCAATGAGCAGTTCTTC.

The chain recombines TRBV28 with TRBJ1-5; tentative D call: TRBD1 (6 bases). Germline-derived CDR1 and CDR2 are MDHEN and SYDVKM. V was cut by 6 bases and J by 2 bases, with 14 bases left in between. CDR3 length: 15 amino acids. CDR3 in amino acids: CASRHRELGNQPQHF. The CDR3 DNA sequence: TGTGCCAGCAGGCACAGGGAACTGGGCAATCAGCCCCAGCATTTT.

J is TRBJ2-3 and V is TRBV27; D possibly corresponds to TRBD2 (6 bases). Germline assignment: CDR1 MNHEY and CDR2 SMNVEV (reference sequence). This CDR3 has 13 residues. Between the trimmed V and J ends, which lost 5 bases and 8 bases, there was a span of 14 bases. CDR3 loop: CASSPLGLRTQYF. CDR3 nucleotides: TGTGCCAGCAGTCCTTTGGGACTCCGTACGCAGTATTTT.

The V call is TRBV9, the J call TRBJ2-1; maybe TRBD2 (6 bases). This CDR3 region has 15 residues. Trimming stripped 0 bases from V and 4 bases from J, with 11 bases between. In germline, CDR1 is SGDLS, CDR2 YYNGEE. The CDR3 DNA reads TGTGCCAGCAGCGTAGTAACCGGGAGTTACAATGAGCAGTTCTTC. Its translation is CASSVVTGSYNEQFF.

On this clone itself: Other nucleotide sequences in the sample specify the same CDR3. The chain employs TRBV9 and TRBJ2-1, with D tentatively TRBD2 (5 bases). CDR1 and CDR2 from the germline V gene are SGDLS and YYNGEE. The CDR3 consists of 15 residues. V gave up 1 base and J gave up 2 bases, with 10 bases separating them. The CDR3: CASSVLSGTYNEQFF. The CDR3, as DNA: TGTGCCAGCAGCGTACTAAGCGGAACCTACAATGAGCAGTTCTTC.

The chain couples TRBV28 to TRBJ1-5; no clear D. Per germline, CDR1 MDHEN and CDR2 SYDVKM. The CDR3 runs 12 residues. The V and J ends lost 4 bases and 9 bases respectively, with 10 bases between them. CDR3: CASSSYRRPQHF. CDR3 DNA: TGTGCCAGCAGTTCCTATAGAAGGCCCCAGCATTTT.

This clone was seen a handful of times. CDR3 sequence (DNA): TGTGCCAGCACCCGGGACTGGGGGGAGACCCAGTACTTC. It codes for CASTRDWGETQYF. The V call is TRBV12-3 or TRBV12-4, the J call TRBJ2-5; maybe TRBD2 (6 bases). V dropped 7 bases and J dropped 5 bases, with 14 bases sitting between them. This CDR3 is built from 13 residues.

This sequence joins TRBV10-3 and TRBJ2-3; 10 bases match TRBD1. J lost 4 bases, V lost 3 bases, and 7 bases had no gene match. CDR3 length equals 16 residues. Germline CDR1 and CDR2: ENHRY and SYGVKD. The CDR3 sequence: CAISDFGTGVADTQYF. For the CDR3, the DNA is TGTGCCATCAGTGACTTTGGGACAGGGGTAGCAGATACGCAGTATTTT.

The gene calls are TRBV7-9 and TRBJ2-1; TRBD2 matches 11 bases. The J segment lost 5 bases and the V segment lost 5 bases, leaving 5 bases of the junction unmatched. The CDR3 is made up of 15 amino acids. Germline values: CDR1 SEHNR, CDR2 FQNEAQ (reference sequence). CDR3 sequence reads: CASSPPGLADNEQFF. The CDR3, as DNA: TGTGCCAGCAGCCCTCCGGGACTAGCGGACAATGAGCAGTTCTTC.

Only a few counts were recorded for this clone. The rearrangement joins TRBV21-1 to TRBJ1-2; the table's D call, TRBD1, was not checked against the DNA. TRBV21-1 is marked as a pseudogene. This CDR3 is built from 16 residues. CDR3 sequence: CASSLRTLGGGHGYTF. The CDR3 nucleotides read TGTGCCAGCAGCCTACGTACTCTTGGGGGCGGGCATGGCTACACCTTC.

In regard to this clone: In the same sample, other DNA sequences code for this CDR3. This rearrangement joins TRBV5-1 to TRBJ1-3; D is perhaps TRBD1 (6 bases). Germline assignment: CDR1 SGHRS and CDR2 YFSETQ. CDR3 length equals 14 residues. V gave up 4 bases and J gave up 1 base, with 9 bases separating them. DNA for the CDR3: TGCGCCAGCAGCCCGGACAGTTCTGGAAACACCATATATTTT. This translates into CASSPDSSGNTIYF.

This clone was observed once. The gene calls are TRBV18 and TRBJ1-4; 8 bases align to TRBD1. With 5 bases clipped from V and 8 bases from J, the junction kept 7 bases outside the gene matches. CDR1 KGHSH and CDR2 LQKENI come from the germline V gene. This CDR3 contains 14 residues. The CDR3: CASSSGTGLEKLFF. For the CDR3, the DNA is TGTGCCAGCTCATCCGGGACAGGTCTGGAAAAACTGTTTTTT.

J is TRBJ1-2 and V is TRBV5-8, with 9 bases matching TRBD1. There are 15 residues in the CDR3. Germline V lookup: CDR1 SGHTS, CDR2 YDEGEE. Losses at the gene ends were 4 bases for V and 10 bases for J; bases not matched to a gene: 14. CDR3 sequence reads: CASSLTQGQGKDYTF. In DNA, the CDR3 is TGTGCCAGCAGCCTAACTCAGGGACAGGGAAAAGACTACACCTTC.

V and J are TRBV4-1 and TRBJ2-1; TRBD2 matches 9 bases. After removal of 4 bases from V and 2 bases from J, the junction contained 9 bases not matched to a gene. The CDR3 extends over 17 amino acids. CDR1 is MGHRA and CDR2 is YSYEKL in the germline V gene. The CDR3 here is CASSPVPSGVPYNEQFF. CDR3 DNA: TGCGCCAGCAGCCCTGTCCCTAGCGGGGTCCCCTACAATGAGCAGTTCTTC.

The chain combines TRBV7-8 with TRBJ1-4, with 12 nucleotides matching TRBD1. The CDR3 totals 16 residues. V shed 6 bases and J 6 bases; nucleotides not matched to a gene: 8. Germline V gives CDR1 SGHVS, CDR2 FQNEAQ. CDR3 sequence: CASSRRDRGLDEKLFF. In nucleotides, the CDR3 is TGTGCCAGCAGTCGCCGGGACAGGGGGCTGGATGAAAAACTGTTTTTT.

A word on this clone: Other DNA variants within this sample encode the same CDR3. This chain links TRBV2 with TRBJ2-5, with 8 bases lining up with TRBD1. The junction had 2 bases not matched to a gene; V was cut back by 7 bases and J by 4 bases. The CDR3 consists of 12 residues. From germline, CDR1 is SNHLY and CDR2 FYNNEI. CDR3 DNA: TGTGCCAGCACCGGGACAGGAGAGACCCAGTACTTC. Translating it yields CASTGTGETQYF.

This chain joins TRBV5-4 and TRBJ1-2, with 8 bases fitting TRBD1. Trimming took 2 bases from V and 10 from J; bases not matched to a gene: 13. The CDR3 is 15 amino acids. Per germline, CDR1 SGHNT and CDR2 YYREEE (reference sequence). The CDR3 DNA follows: TGTGCCAGCAGCTTCGACAGGGGCAACCGGAGGGTCTACACCTTC. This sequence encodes CASSFDRGNRRVYTF.

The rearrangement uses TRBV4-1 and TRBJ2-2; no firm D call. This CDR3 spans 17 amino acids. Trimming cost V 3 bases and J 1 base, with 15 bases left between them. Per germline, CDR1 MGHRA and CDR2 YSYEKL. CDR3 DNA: TGCGCCAGCAGCCATCCCCAACGCGTAAGGAACACCGGGGAGCTGTTTTTT. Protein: CASSHPQRVRNTGELFF.